These 29 T cell receptor beta chains originate from one sample sequenced in a study of cytomegalovirus exposure and HLA in healthy donors. It was with 60 Vbeta and 13 Jbeta primers that the PCR ran. The method was immunoSEQ multiplex PCR; TCRdb's version includes in-frame clones alone and lacks a portion of them. The sample comprises about 110,000 clones, 70% to 80% of which are singletons, and 3% to 4.5% rests with the top ten. Sequencing was done on a sample of PBMCs. These receptors came from a man aged 55 to 70 in good health and CMV-seronegative.

The rearrangement uses TRBV7-6 and TRBJ2-5, with a tentative D call TRBD2 (6 bases). Germline values: CDR1 SGHVS, CDR2 FNYEAQ. V was pared by 3 bases and J by 4 bases, with 15 bases between. There are 15 residues in the CDR3. CDR3 bases: TGTGCCAGCAGCTTGCCGGTCGGGGGAGGAGAGACCCAGTACTTC. Residues: CASSLPVGGGETQYF.

This clone has more than one count but fewer than ten. The rearrangement joins TRBV5-6 to TRBJ1-5, with D tentatively TRBD1 (6 bases). Deletions cut 1 base from V and 0 bases from J, with 17 bases between. This CDR3 has 18 residues. Germline V gene lookup returns CDR1 SGHDT and CDR2 YYEEEE. The chain's CDR3 is CASSLKGLGGYSNQPQHF. As DNA, the CDR3 is TGTGCCAGCAGCTTGAAGGGTTTAGGGGGATATAGCAATCAGCCCCAGCATTTT.

V usage is TRBV5-5 and J usage is TRBJ1-1, with D maybe TRBD1 (5 bases). CDR3 size: 15 residues. The germline gives CDR1 SGHKS, CDR2 YYEKEE (reference sequence). Trimming left V 2 bases short and J 3 bases short, with 14 bases between. The DNA of the CDR3 is TGTGCCAGCAGCTTTCTAGGGGTAGTGGACACTGAAGCTTTCTTT. Translation gives CASSFLGVVDTEAFF.

The chain combines TRBV11-2 with TRBJ1-1; D may be TRBD1 (5 bases). The ends were cut back, 4 bases at V and 4 bases at J, with 13 bases in the middle. There are 14 residues in the CDR3. CDR1 SGHAT and CDR2 FQNNGV come from the germline V gene. The CDR3 here is CASSWIGGGTEAFF. CDR3 in DNA: TGTGCCAGCAGCTGGATCGGGGGAGGCACTGAAGCTTTCTTT.

The chain links TRBV6-4 to TRBJ1-6; a possible D gene is TRBD1 (5 bases). CDR1 MRHNA and CDR2 SNTAGT come from the germline V gene. CDR3 length: 13 amino acids. Deletions cut 4 bases from V and 4 bases from J, with 5 bases between. CDR3 DNA sequence: TGTGCCAGCAGTGCAGGGTATAATTCACCCCTCCACTTT. Translated, it gives CASSAGYNSPLHF.

This clone was seen only once. This sequence joins TRBV7-2 and TRBJ2-7; 9 bases line up with TRBD2. Unmatched junction bases numbered 5, after V lost 1 base and J lost 4 bases. Germline V gene lookup returns CDR1 SGHTA and CDR2 FQGNSA. The CDR3 runs 15 residues. The DNA for the CDR3 is TGTGCCAGCAGCTTAGACCTAGCGGGGACTTACGAGCAGTACGTC. Translated, it gives CASSLDLAGTYEQYV.

The chain links TRBV6-5 to TRBJ1-6; no clear D gene. This CDR3 is 16 amino acids long. The ends were cut back, 0 bases at V and 4 bases at J, with 10 bases in the middle. Germline V gene lookup returns CDR1 MNHEY and CDR2 SVGAGI. Here the CDR3 DNA reads TGTGCCAGCAGTTACTCGATAGGAGTTTATAATTCACCCCTCCACTTT. As protein: CASSYSIGVYNSPLHF.

This sequence joins TRBV4-1 and TRBJ2-3, with 9 bases fitting TRBD1. J was trimmed by 4 bases and V by 2 bases; bases with no gene match: 4. The germline V gene has CDR1 MGHRA and CDR2 YSYEKL. CDR3 length: 15 residues. The CDR3 reads CASSQWDRVSDTQYF. In DNA form, the CDR3 reads TGCGCCAGCAGCCAATGGGACAGGGTCTCAGATACGCAGTATTTT.

The rearrangement joins TRBV9 to TRBJ1-1; TRBD1 matches 9 bases. This CDR3 is built from 14 residues. CDR1 is SGDLS and CDR2 is YYNGEE in the germline V gene. For the CDR3, the DNA is TGTGCAAACTCAACAGGGGGCGGAAACACTGAAGCTTTCTTT. The encoded protein is CANSTGGGNTEAFF.

The chain joins TRBV5-4 to TRBJ2-5, with 8 bases identical to TRBD1. Germline V CDR1 and CDR2: SGHNT, YYREEE (reference sequence). The CDR3 contains 15 residues. V lost 5 bases and J lost 5; bases outside the gene matches: 11. CDR3: CASRTGQGGVETQYF. In DNA form, the CDR3 reads TGTGCCAGCAGGACCGGACAGGGAGGTGTGGAGACCCAGTACTTC.

This clone appeared a single time. The chain is built from TRBV6-6 and TRBJ1-3; weak D call: TRBD1 (5 bases). The CDR3 loop spans 15 amino acids. The germline CDR1 and CDR2 sequences are MNHNY and SVGAGI (reference sequence). V gave up 6 bases and J gave up 2 bases, with 14 bases separating them. The CDR3 sequence is CASRPRQQPGNTIYF. Here the CDR3 DNA reads TGTGCCAGCAGGCCCCGACAGCAACCTGGAAACACCATATATTTT.

The V and J genes are TRBV19 and TRBJ1-2; 7 positions agree with TRBD1. The CDR3 spans 14 residues. Germline lookup yields CDR1 LNHDA and CDR2 SQIVND (reference sequence). Trimming removed 4 bases from V and 4 bases from J; junction bases left unmatched: 6. The CDR3: CASSRQGDRYGYTF. As DNA, the CDR3 is TGTGCCAGTAGTAGACAGGGCGACCGCTATGGCTACACCTTC.

CDR3 DNA sequence: TGTGCCACCAGCAGACAGGCCATAGCTAACTATGGCTACACCTTC. It yields the protein CATSRQAIANYGYTF. V is TRBV15 and J is TRBJ1-2, with D uncertain. Germline CDR1 LNHNV, CDR2 YYDKDF (reference sequence). The V and J ends lost 2 bases and 0 bases respectively, with 10 bases between them. This CDR3 is built from 15 residues. The full variable domain, in which reference TRBV15 and TRBJ1-2 provide the parts outside the CDR3, is DAMVIQNPRYQVTQFGKPVTLSCSQTLNHNVMYWYQQKSSQAPKLLFHYYDKDFNNEADTPDNFQSRRPNTSFCFLDIRSPGLGDTAMYLCATSRQAIANYGYTFGSGTRLTVV.

The chain carries TRBV18 and TRBJ2-5; D not resolved. V lost 6 bases, J lost 2 bases, and 7 bases lay in between. Per the germline V gene, CDR1 is KGHSH and CDR2 is LQKENI. There are 12 residues in the CDR3. CDR3 coding DNA: TGTGCCAGCTCCCCCAGTCAAGAGACCCAGTACTTC. Amino acid sequence: CASSPSQETQYF.

This clone has just one count. The chain employs TRBV11-2 and TRBJ2-5; the match to TRBD1 covers 7 bases. The germline gives CDR1 SGHAT, CDR2 FQNNGV. The CDR3 is 16 residues long. V lost 5 bases and J lost 2; bases outside the gene matches: 11. The CDR3 sequence: CASSLPRARGQETQYF. The CDR3, as DNA: TGTGCCAGCAGCCTTCCCCGGGCCAGGGGGCAAGAGACCCAGTACTTC.

This chain joins TRBV9 and TRBJ2-3; 9 bases line up with TRBD1. The CDR3 extends over 15 amino acids. Germline V lookup: CDR1 SGDLS, CDR2 YYNGEE. Trimming cost V 0 bases and J 4 bases; bases outside gene matches: 3. DNA for the CDR3: TGTGCCAGCAGCGTAGGGACAGGGGTGGCAGATACGCAGTATTTT. Translating gives CASSVGTGVADTQYF.

This chain links TRBV7-9 with TRBJ2-3; 8 bases align to TRBD2. The germline V gene encodes CDR1 SEHNR and CDR2 FQNEAQ (reference sequence). Losses at the gene ends were 5 bases for V and 1 base for J; bases not matched to a gene: 8. The CDR3 covers 16 residues. The DNA of the CDR3 is TGTGCCAGCAGCATCGGGACTAGTGGGGGCACAGATACGCAGTATTTT. This sequence encodes CASSIGTSGGTDTQYF.

The chain has TRBV6-1 and TRBJ2-7; 8 bases agree with TRBD1. With 6 bases clipped from V and 0 bases from J, the junction kept 4 bases outside the gene matches. Germline V gene data show CDR1 as MNHNS and CDR2 as SASEGT. The CDR3 spans 14 residues. The CDR3 nucleotides are TGTGCCAGCAGCAGGGACAGGCACTCCTACGAGCAGTACGTC. Translation: CASSRDRHSYEQYV.

V usage is TRBV4-3 and J usage is TRBJ2-6; 7 bases align to TRBD1. The V segment lost 3 bases and the J segment 0 bases; nucleotides outside the gene matches: 8. This CDR3 comprises 18 residues. Germline CDR1 is LGHNA and CDR2 is YSLEER. CDR3 in amino acids: CASSHTRQGRSGANVLTF. The CDR3 nucleotides read TGCGCCAGCAGCCATACTCGACAGGGTCGCTCTGGGGCCAACGTCCTGACTTTC.

Turning to this clone: Mismatch with germline at one junction end may stem from a read error. The chain is built from TRBV7-9 and TRBJ2-1; tentative D call: TRBD2 (5 bases). In germline, CDR1 is SEHNR, CDR2 FQNEAQ (reference sequence). The CDR3 contains 15 residues. The DNA for the CDR3 is TGTGCCAGCAGATTAGCGCGAAGCTCCTACAATGAGCAGTTCTTC. Encoded protein: CASRLARSSYNEQFF.

The V call is TRBV2, the J call TRBJ2-6; D not certain. With 4 bases removed from V and 0 bases from J, the gap between germline ends came to 10 bases. The CDR3 length is 16 residues. Looked up from germline, CDR1 is SNHLY and CDR2 is FYNNEI. The CDR3 nucleotides are TGTGCCAGCAGTGGCCAGGCAATCTCTGGGGCCAACGTCCTGACTTTC. Translating gives CASSGQAISGANVLTF.

The rearrangement links TRBV5-4 to TRBJ1-2; 11 bases are a match to TRBD1. The CDR3 is 15 residues long. In germline, CDR1 is SGHNT, CDR2 YYREEE (reference sequence). V was clipped by 4 bases and J by 6 bases; unmatched bases: 8. The CDR3 loop reads CASSQRTGGFNGYTF. The CDR3, as DNA: TGTGCCAGCAGCCAAAGGACAGGGGGCTTCAATGGCTACACCTTC.

This rearrangement joins TRBV5-1 to TRBJ1-4; TRBD1 aligns across 8 bases. V gave up 6 bases and J gave up 7 bases; unmatched junction bases: 8. CDR3 size: 14 residues. The germline V gene has CDR1 SGHRS and CDR2 YFSETQ. As DNA, the CDR3 is TGCGCCAGCAAGATGGGACAGGCAGCTGAAAAACTGTTTTTT. Amino acids: CASKMGQAAEKLFF.

This clone has only a few counts. V is TRBV6-1 and J is TRBJ1-2; TRBD1 matches at 9 bases. The CDR3 is 13 amino acids. Trimming took 5 bases from V and 4 from J; bases not matched to a gene: 2. Germline values: CDR1 MNHNS, CDR2 SASEGT. The CDR3 bases are TGTGCCAGCAGTCGGACAGGGGTCTATGGCTACACCTTC. Its protein product is CASSRTGVYGYTF.

The gene calls are TRBV28 and TRBJ1-2, with 9 positions matching TRBD1. The trim removed 5 bases at V and 3 bases at J, leaving 7 bases unmatched. The CDR3 consists of 15 residues. Germline values: CDR1 MDHEN, CDR2 SYDVKM. The CDR3 sequence: CASSTGTGTDYGYTF. The CDR3 DNA reads as TGTGCCAGCAGTACGGGGACAGGGACGGACTATGGCTACACCTTC.

This clone was recorded once. The rearrangement uses TRBV7-9 and TRBJ2-1; maybe TRBD2 (5 bases). The CDR3 spans 16 residues. Germline loops: CDR1 SEHNR, CDR2 FQNEAQ (reference sequence). V lost 3 bases to trimming and J lost 7 bases, with 19 bases between them. The CDR3 region is CASSLMGWAGGNEQFF. CDR3 coding DNA: TGTGCCAGCAGCTTGATGGGGTGGGCAGGAGGAAATGAGCAGTTCTTC.

The V and J genes are TRBV4-1 and TRBJ2-2; weak D call: TRBD1 (5 bases). Trimming left V 2 bases short and J 0 bases short, with 10 bases between. Germline V lookup: CDR1 MGHRA, CDR2 YSYEKL. The CDR3 consists of 16 residues. Written as DNA, the CDR3 is TGCGCCAGCAGCCAAAAGATGACAGCGAACACCGGGGAGCTGTTTTTT. This translates into CASSQKMTANTGELFF.

The V call is TRBV6-6, the J call TRBJ2-3; tentative D call: TRBD1 (5 bases). The V gene lost 5 bases and the J gene lost 3 bases, with 6 bases spanning the gap. The CDR3 length is 12 residues. In germline, CDR1 is MNHNY, CDR2 SVGAGI (reference sequence). In nucleotides, the CDR3 is TGTGCCAGCAGTCCAGGGACAGATACGCAGTATTTT. It translates to CASSPGTDTQYF.

V usage is TRBV9 and J usage is TRBJ1-6, with 9 nucleotides matching TRBD1. The CDR3 totals 15 residues. Germline V CDR1 and CDR2: SGDLS, YYNGEE. The J segment lost 9 bases and the V segment lost 0 bases, leaving 4 bases of the junction unmatched. The DNA of the CDR3 is TGTGCCAGCAGCGTAGCCGGGACAGGGAGTTCACCCCTCCACTTT. It codes for CASSVAGTGSSPLHF. Full variable domain (missing parts from reference TRBV9 and TRBJ1-6): DSGVTQTPKHLITATGQRVTLRCSPRSGDLSVYWYQQSLDQGLQFLIQYYNGEERAKGNILERFSAQQFPDLHSELNLSSLELGDSALYFCASSVAGTGSSPLHFGNGTRLTVT.